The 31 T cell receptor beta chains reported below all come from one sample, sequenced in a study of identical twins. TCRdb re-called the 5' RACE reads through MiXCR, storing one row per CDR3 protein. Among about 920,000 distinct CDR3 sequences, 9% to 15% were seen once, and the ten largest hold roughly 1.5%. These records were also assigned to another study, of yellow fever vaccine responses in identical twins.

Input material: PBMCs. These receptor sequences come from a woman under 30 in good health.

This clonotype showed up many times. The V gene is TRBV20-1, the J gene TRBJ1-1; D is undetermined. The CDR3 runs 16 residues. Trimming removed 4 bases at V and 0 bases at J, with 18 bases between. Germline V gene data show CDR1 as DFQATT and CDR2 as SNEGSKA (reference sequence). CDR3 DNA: TGCAGTGCTACTCGGACGACGGGGTTCATGAACACTGAAGCTTTCTTT. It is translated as CSATRTTGFMNTEAFF.

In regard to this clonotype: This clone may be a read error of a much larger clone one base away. CDR3 sequence: CATSDLGRGNEQFF. The CDR3 nucleotides are TGTGCCACCAGTGATTTGGGCAGGGGGAATGAGCAGTTCTTC. The V call is TRBV24-1, the J call TRBJ2-1, with 7 bases matching TRBD1. Germline-derived CDR1 and CDR2 are KGHDR and SFDVKD. Trimming took 0 bases from V and 7 from J; bases not matched to a gene: 2. This CDR3 has 14 amino acids.

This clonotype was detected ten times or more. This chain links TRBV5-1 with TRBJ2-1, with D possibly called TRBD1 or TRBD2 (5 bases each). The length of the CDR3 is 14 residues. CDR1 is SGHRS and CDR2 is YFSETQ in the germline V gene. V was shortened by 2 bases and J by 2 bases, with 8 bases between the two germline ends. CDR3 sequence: CASSLGDPYNEQFF. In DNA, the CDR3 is TGCGCCAGCAGCTTAGGGGACCCCTACAATGAGCAGTTCTTC.

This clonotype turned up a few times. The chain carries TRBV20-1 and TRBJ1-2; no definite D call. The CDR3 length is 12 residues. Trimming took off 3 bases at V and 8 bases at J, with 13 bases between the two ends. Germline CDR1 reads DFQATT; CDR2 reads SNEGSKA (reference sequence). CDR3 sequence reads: CSASVGSFGYTF. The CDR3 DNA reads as TGCAGTGCTAGTGTGGGCAGTTTCGGCTACACCTTC.

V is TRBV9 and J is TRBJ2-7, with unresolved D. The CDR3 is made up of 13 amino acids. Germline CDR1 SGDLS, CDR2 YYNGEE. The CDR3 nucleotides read TGTGCCTGCAGCGTAGGCCCGTGGGACGAGCAGTACGTC. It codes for CACSVGPWDEQYV.

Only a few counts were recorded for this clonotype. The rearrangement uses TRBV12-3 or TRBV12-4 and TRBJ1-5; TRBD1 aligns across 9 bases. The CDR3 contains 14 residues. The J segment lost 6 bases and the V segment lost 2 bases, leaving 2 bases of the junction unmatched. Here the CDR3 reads CASSLLDRGQPQHF. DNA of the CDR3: TGTGCCAGCAGTTTACTGGACAGGGGTCAGCCCCAGCATTTT.

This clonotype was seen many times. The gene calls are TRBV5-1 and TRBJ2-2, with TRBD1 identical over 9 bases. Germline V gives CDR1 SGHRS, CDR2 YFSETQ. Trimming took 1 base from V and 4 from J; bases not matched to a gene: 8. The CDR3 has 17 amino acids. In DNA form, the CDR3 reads TGCGCCAGCAGCTTGAATCGGGACAGGGCGAGCACCGGGGAGCTGTTTTTT. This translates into CASSLNRDRASTGELFF.

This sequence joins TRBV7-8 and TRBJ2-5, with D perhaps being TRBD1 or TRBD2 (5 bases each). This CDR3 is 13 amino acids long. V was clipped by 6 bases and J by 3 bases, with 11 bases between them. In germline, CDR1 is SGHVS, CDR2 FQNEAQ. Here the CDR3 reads CASRRDGEETQYF. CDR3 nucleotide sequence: TGTGCCAGCAGACGGGACGGCGAAGAGACCCAGTACTTC.

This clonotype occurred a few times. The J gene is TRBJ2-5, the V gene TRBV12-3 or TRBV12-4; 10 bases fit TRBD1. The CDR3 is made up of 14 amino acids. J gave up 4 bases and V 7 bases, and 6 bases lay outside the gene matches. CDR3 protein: CASISTGGTETQYF. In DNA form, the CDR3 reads TGTGCCAGCATCTCGACAGGGGGCACAGAGACCCAGTACTTC.

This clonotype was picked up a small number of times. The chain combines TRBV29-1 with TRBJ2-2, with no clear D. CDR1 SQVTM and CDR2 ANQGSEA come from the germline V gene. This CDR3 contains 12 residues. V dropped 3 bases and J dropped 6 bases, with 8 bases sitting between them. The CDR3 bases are TGCAGCGTTGACTCTGTGTCCGGGGAGCTGTTTTTT. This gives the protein CSVDSVSGELFF.

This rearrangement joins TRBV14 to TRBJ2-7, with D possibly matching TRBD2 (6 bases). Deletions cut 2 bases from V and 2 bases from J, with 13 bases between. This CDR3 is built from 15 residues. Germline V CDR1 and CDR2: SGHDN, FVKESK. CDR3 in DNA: TGTGCCAGCAGCCAACTCCCAGCGGGCACCTACGAGCAGTACTTC. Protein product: CASSQLPAGTYEQYF.

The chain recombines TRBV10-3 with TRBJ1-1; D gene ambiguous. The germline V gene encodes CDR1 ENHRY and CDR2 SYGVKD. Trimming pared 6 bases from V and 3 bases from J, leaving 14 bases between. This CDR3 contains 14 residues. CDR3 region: CAIRENYLDTEAFF. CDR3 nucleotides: TGTGCCATCAGAGAAAACTATCTGGACACTGAAGCTTTCTTT.

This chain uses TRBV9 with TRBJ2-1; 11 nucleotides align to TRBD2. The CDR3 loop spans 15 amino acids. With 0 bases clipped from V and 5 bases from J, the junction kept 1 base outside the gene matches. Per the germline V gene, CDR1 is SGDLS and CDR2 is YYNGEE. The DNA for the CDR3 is TGTGCCAGCAGCGTAGGTAGCGGGGGGGACAATGAGCAGTTCTTC. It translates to CASSVGSGGDNEQFF.

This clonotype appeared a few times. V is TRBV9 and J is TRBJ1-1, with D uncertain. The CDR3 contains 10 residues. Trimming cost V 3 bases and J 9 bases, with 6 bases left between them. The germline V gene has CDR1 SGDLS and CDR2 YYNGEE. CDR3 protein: CASSGRQAFF. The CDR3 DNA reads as TGTGCCAGCAGCGGACGACAAGCTTTCTTT.

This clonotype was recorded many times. The CDR3 DNA reads TGCGCCAGCAGTCCCCAGGACAGGGTCATGAACACTGAAGCTTTCTTT. Translating it yields CASSPQDRVMNTEAFF. The chain recombines TRBV4-1 with TRBJ1-1, with TRBD1 identical over 8 bases. Germline V gene lookup returns CDR1 MGHRA and CDR2 YSYEKL. The CDR3 has 16 amino acids. Losses at the gene ends were 6 bases for V and 0 bases for J; bases not matched to a gene: 9.

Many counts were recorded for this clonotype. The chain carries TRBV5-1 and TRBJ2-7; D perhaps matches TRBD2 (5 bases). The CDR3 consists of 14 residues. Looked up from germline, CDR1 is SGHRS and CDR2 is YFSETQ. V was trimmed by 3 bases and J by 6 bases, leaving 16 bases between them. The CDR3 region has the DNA TGCGCCAGCAGCTATTCTAGCAACTTAGGCGAGCAGTACTTC. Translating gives CASSYSSNLGEQYF.

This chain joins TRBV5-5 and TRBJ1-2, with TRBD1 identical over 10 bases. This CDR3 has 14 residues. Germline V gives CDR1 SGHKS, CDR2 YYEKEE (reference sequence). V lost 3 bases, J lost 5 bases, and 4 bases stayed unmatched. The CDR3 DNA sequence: TGTGCCAGCAGCTGGGACAGGGGTCCGTATGGCTACACCTTC. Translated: CASSWDRGPYGYTF.

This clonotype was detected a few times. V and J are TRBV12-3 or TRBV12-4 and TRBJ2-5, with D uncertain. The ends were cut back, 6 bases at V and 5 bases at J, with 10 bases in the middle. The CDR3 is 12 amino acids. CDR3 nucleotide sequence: TGTGCCAGCAGCCGGGCGGAGGAGACCCAGTACTTC. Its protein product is CASSRAEETQYF.

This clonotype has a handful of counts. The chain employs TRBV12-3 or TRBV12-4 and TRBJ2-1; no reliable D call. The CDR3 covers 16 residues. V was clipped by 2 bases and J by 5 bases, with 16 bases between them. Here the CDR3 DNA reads TGTGCCAGCAGTTTATCTTTACAGAGAGGAAACAATGAGCAGTTCTTC. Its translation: CASSLSLQRGNNEQFF.

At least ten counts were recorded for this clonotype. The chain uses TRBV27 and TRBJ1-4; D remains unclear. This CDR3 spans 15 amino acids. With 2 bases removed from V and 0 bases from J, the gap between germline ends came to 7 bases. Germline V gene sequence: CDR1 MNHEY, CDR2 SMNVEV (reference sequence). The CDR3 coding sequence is TGTGCCAGCAGTTTAAGAACTGCAACTAATGAAAAACTGTTTTTT. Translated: CASSLRTATNEKLFF. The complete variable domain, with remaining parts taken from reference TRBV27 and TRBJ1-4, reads EAQVTQNPRYLITVTGKKLTVTCSQNMNHEYMSWYRQDPGLGLRQIYYSMNVEVTDKGDVPEGYKVSRKEKRNFPLILESPSPNQTSLYFCASSLRTATNEKLFFGSGTQLSVL.

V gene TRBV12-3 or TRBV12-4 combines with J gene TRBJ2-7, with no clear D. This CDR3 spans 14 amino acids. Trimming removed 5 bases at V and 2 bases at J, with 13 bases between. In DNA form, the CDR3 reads TGTGCCAGCAGTCCTCTGCGCCAGGCCTACGAGCAGTACTTC. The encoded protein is CASSPLRQAYEQYF.

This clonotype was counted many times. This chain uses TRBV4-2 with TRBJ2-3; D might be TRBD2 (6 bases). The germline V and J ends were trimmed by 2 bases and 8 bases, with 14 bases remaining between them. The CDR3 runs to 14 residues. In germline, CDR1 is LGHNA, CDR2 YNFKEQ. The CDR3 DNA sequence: TGTGCCAGCAGCCAAATTCCGACTAGTGGTACGCAGTATTTT. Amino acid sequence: CASSQIPTSGTQYF.

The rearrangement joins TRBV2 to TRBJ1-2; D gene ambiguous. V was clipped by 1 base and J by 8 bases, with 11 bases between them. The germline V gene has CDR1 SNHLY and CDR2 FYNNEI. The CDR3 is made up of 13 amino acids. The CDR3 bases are TGTGCCAGCAGTGAAGGGGCGAACCGGGGCTACACCTTC. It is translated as CASSEGANRGYTF.

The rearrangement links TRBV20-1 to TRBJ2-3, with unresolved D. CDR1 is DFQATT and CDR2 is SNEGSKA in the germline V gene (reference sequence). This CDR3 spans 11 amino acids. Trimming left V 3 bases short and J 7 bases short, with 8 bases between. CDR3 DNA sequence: TGCAGTGCTAGGCCCAGTCATACGCAGTATTTT. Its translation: CSARPSHTQYF.

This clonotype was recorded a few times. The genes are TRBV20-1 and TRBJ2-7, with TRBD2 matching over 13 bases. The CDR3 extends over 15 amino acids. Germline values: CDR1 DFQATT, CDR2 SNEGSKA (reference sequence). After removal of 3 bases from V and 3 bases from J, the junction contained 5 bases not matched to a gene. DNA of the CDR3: TGCAGTGCTAGCGTGGGACTAGCGGGAATCTACGAGCAGTACTTC. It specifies CSASVGLAGIYEQYF.

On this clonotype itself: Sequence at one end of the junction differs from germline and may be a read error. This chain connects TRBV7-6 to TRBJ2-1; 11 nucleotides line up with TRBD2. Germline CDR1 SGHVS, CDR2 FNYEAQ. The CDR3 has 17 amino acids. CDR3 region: CASSLAGGASSYNEQFF. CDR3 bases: TGTGCCAGCAGCCTAGCGGGAGGAGCCTCCTCCTACAATGAGCAGTTCTTC.

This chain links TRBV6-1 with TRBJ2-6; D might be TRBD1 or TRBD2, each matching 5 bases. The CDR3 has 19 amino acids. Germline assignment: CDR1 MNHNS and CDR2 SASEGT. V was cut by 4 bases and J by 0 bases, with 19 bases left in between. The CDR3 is CASSARRDRGPSGANVLTF. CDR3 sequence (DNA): TGTGCCAGCAGTGCCCGCCGGGACCGGGGTCCCTCTGGGGCCAACGTCCTGACTTTC.

The CDR3 coding sequence is TGTGCCAGCAGTTTTTCCCGGGAGCAGTACTTC. Translated, it gives CASSFSREQYF. The chain employs TRBV12-3 or TRBV12-4 and TRBJ2-7; D is ambiguous. Trimming took off 3 bases at V and 7 bases at J, with 7 bases between the two ends. CDR3 length: 11 residues.

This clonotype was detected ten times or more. The CDR3 DNA reads TGTGCCAGCAGTGTCGAAGGCACAGATACGCAGTATTTT. Protein product: CASSVEGTDTQYF. This chain connects TRBV9 to TRBJ2-3; no definite D call. The V and J ends lost 5 bases and 1 base respectively, with 8 bases between them. Germline values: CDR1 SGDLS, CDR2 YYNGEE. The CDR3 runs 13 residues.

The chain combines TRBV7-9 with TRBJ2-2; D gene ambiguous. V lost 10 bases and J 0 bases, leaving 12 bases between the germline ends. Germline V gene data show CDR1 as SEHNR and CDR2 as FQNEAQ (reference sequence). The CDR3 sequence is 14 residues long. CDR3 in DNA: TGTGCCACCCCTTCCGGCCCGAACACCGGGGAGCTGTTTTTT. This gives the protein CATPSGPNTGELFF.

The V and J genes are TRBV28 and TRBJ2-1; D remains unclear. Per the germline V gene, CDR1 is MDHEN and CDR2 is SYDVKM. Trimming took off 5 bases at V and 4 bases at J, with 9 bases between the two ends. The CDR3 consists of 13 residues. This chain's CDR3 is CASSLLKYNEQFF. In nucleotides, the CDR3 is TGTGCCAGCAGTCTACTAAAGTACAATGAGCAGTTCTTC.